One TCR beta chain is described in this entry. Its target is unknown. The data belong to a study of OX40 agonist ivuxolimab in advanced cancers. In the study overall: The dose-escalation cohort was about 86% male, with a mean age of 60 years, ranging roughly 20 to 90.

TCRdb keeps only in-frame clones here, not all; method: immunoSEQ multiplex PCR. Of about 35,000 clones listed, around 73% are singletons. General study results and limits: Part of the nonresponder group also had normalized T-cell clonal expansion that was low. Blood T cells, both CD4+ and CD8+, expanded clonally by week 6 at 0.1 to 3.0 mg/kg.

This clonotype was sampled from an adult with an advanced solid tumor such as melanoma, head and neck, liver or kidney cancer. Material: CD4+ or CD8+ T cells sorted from blood, obtained in a trial of the OX40 agonist ivuxolimab.

This chain's CDR3 is CASSLVVGGSETQYF. The CDR3 bases are TGTGCCAGCAGCTTAGTTGTCGGGGGATCAGAGACCCAGTACTTC. The chain uses TRBV7-9 and TRBJ2-5; weak D call: TRBD2 (6 bases). The CDR3 has 15 residues. The germline V gene encodes CDR1 SEHNR and CDR2 FQNEAQ (reference sequence). Deletions cut 1 base from V and 4 bases from J, with 13 bases between.